The T cell receptor (beta chain) described here comes from a study of cytomegalovirus exposure and HLA in healthy donors. Primers included in the PCR were 60 Vbeta and 13 Jbeta primers. Method: immunoSEQ multiplex PCR; TCRdb's copy keeps in-frame clones and lacks some. The sample contains roughly 120,000 clones, approximately 81% of which appear only once. Study conclusions and caveats: In an earlier analysis, most TCR beta V segments were productive about 87% or about 30% of the time. A later analysis found most CMV-associated TCR beta chains apparently HLA-restricted. Another analysis was done later, and it associated around 15,000 TCR beta sequences with HLA alleles at 0.05 false discovery rate.

The CDR3 is made up of 15 amino acids. Germline-derived CDR1 and CDR2 are SGHNT and YENEEA. Trimming cost V 4 bases and J 6 bases; bases outside gene matches: 4. Donors had nominal health at sampling but likely had unrecorded immune exposures. To note about this clone: Its antigen remains unknown.

Sample: PBMCs. This clonotype was sampled from a young woman in good health and CMV-seronegative. This chain connects TRBV11-3 to TRBJ2-2, with TRBD1 matching over 11 bases. In DNA, the CDR3 is TGTGCCAGCAGCTCGGACAGGGGGCCGGCCGGGGAGCTGTTTTTT. Translation gives CASSSDRGPAGELFF.